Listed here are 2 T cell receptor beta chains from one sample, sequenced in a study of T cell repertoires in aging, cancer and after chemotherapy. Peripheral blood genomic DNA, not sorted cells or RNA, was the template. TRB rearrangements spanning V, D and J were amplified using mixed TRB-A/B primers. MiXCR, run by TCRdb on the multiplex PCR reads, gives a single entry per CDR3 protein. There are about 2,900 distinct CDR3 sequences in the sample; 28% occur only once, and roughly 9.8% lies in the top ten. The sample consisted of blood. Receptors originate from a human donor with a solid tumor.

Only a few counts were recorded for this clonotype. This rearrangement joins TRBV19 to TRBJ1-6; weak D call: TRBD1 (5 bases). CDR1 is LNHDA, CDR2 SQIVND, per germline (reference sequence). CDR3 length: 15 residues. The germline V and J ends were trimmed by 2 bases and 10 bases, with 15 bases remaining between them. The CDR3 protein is CASSITQGGGSPLHF. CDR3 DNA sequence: TGTGCCAGTAGTATAACGCAGGGTGGGGGATCACCCCTCCACTTT. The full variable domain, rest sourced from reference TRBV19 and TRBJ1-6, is DGGITQSPKYLFRKEGQNVTLSCEQNLNHDAMYWYRQDPGQGLRLIYYSQIVNDFQKGDIAEGYSVSREKKESFPLTVTSAQKNPTAFYLCASSITQGGGSPLHFGNGTRLTVT.

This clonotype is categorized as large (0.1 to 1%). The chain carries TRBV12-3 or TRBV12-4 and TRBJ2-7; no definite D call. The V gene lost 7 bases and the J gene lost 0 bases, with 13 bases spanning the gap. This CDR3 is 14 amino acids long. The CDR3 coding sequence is TGTGCCAGCAAGTACGGCAGGTACTCCTACGAGCAGTACTTC. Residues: CASKYGRYSYEQYF.